The 31 T cell receptor beta chains given below trace back to one sample, sequenced in a study of blood T cell repertoires in COVID-19. Data came from immunoSEQ multiplex PCR; TCRdb stores just in-frame clones and leaves some out. The table records around 36,000 clones, roughly 85% of them present only once. The sample taken for sequencing was peripheral blood. The receptors stem from a man aged 45-60 years with acute or convalescent COVID-19.

The count of this clone is one. The chain links TRBV19 to TRBJ1-1; D is perhaps TRBD1 (5 bases). Deletions cut 7 bases from V and 7 bases from J, with 16 bases between. Germline CDR1 is LNHDA and CDR2 is SQIVND (reference sequence). The CDR3 consists of 13 residues. The CDR3 DNA is TGTGCCAGTACTCAACCCCCGGGGGGTGAAGCTTTCTTT. It codes for CASTQPPGGEAFF.

V usage is TRBV7-2 and J usage is TRBJ2-7; 12 nucleotides align to TRBD2. Germline V gene lookup returns CDR1 SGHTA and CDR2 FQGNSA. The ends lost 4 bases at V and 3 bases at J; junction bases unmatched: 4. There are 15 residues in the CDR3. The CDR3 is CASSWGTSGFYEQYF. The DNA for the CDR3 is TGTGCCAGCAGCTGGGGGACTAGCGGGTTCTACGAGCAGTACTTC. The variable domain in full, completed from reference TRBV7-2 and TRBJ2-7, reads GAGVSQSPSNKVTEKGKDVELRCDPISGHTALYWYRQSLGQGLEFLIYFQGNSAPDKSGLPSDRFSAERTGGSVSTLTIQRTQQEDSAVYLCASSWGTSGFYEQYFGPGTRLTVT.

The genes are TRBV11-2 and TRBJ1-3, with D perhaps TRBD1 (5 bases). V was shortened by 2 bases and J by 4 bases, with 15 bases between the two germline ends. CDR1 is SGHAT, CDR2 FQNNGV, per germline. The CDR3 spans 16 residues. The CDR3 is CASSLLDRVFGNTIYF. DNA of the CDR3: TGTGCCAGCAGCTTATTAGACAGAGTGTTCGGAAACACCATATATTTT. The entire variable domain, with the rest obtained from reference TRBV11-2 and TRBJ1-3, is as follows: EAGVAQSPRYKIIEKRQSVAFWCNPISGHATLYWYQQILGQGPKLLIQFQNNGVVDDSQLPKDRFSAERLKGVDSTLKIQPAKLEDSAVYLCASSLLDRVFGNTIYFGEGSWLTVV.

The gene calls are TRBV6-5 and TRBJ2-1; 8 bases are a match to TRBD2. The germline V gene encodes CDR1 MNHEY and CDR2 SVGAGI. V was pared by 6 bases and J by 8 bases, with 9 bases of the junction left unmatched. The CDR3 totals 14 residues. The CDR3 loop is CASRVLAGRDEQFF. The CDR3 DNA is TGTGCCAGCAGGGTATTAGCGGGGCGCGATGAGCAGTTCTTC.

As concerns this clone: Germline and junction disagree at one end, which may indicate a read error. The chain uses TRBV5-8 and TRBJ2-4; TRBD2 matches 10 bases. CDR1 and CDR2 from the germline V gene are SGHTS and YDEGEE. This CDR3 spans 13 amino acids. The DNA for the CDR3 is TGTGCCAGCAGCTTGGACCCCGGGACTAGCGTTGACTTC. Protein product: CASSLDPGTSVDF.

V and J are TRBV27 and TRBJ2-7; D is unclear. The CDR3 has 13 residues. Germline loops: CDR1 MNHEY, CDR2 SMNVEV (reference sequence). V was shortened by 5 bases and J by 3 bases, with 11 bases between the two germline ends. CDR3 region: CASSTQRFYEQYF. CDR3 bases: TGTGCCAGCAGTACCCAGAGGTTCTACGAGCAGTACTTC.

A word on this clone: Other DNA sequences in the sample encode the same CDR3. The chain has TRBV28 and TRBJ1-2, with D tentatively TRBD1 (5 bases). This CDR3 is 12 amino acids long. The V gene's germline CDR1 is MDHEN and CDR2 SYDVKM. Trimming left V 3 bases short and J 4 bases short, with 6 bases between. This CDR3 reads CASSFGGYGYTF. In DNA, the CDR3 is TGTGCCAGCAGTTTCGGGGGCTATGGCTACACCTTC.

The chain recombines TRBV18 with TRBJ1-2; D might be TRBD1 (5 bases). This CDR3 spans 14 amino acids. The V and J ends lost 0 bases and 8 bases respectively, with 13 bases between them. Germline loops: CDR1 KGHSH, CDR2 LQKENI. CDR3 sequence: CASSPPAGPFGYTF. The CDR3, as DNA: TGTGCCAGCTCACCACCGGCGGGGCCCTTCGGCTACACCTTC.

V gene TRBV28 combines with J gene TRBJ1-5, with 10 bases that match TRBD1. This CDR3 comprises 16 residues. V lost 5 bases and J lost 1; bases outside the gene matches: 5. The V gene's germline CDR1 is MDHEN and CDR2 SYDVKM. This CDR3 reads CASSQRQGASNQPQHF. The CDR3, as DNA: TGTGCCAGCAGTCAAAGACAGGGGGCGAGCAATCAGCCCCAGCATTTT. Looking up the rest from reference TRBV28 and TRBJ1-5 gives the full variable domain: DVKVTQSSRYLVKRTGEKVFLECVQDMDHENMFWYRQDPGLGLRLIYFSYDVKMKEKGDIPEGYSVSREKKERFSLILESASTNQTSMYLCASSQRQGASNQPQHFGDGTRLSIL.

This clone was recorded only once. The rearrangement joins TRBV30 to TRBJ2-3; D call uncertain. Germline assignment: CDR1 GTSNPN and CDR2 SVGIG (reference sequence). The CDR3 loop spans 14 amino acids. Trimming pared 2 bases from V and 2 bases from J, leaving 11 bases between. CDR3 nucleotides: TGTGCCTGGAGTCTCGCGCGATTCACAGATACGCAGTATTTT. Translating it yields CAWSLARFTDTQYF.

This chain joins TRBV28 and TRBJ2-7, with TRBD2 matching over 9 bases. This CDR3 contains 17 residues. Trimming removed 2 bases from V and 0 bases from J; junction bases left unmatched: 8. Germline CDR1 reads MDHEN; CDR2 reads SYDVKM. CDR3 loop: CASSLELTSGSSYEQYF. CDR3 bases: TGTGCCAGCAGTTTAGAACTGACTAGCGGTAGCTCCTACGAGCAGTACTTC.

The chain employs TRBV9 and TRBJ2-5; TRBD1 agrees at 8 bases. Germline CDR1 SGDLS, CDR2 YYNGEE. Germline trimming cut 3 bases from V and 5 bases from J; bases unmatched to any gene: 12. The CDR3 runs 16 residues. CDR3 bases: TGTGCCAGCAGCGCCAGCCAGGGGGGACAGGAGGAGACCCAGTACTTC. Residues: CASSASQGGQEETQYF.

This chain links TRBV18 with TRBJ1-3, with 7 bases fitting TRBD1. The CDR3 runs to 16 residues. V lost 3 bases, J lost 2 bases, and 7 bases stayed unmatched. Germline-derived CDR1 and CDR2 are KGHSH and LQKENI. For the CDR3, the DNA is TGTGCCAGCTCACCGCTTAATACAGGGGCTGGAAACACCATATATTTT. Protein product: CASSPLNTGAGNTIYF.

The rearrangement joins TRBV2 to TRBJ1-2, with D perhaps TRBD1 (6 bases). The V gene's germline CDR1 is SNHLY and CDR2 FYNNEI. Trimming shortened V by 0 bases and J by 2 bases, and 10 bases separated the two germline ends. CDR3 length equals 15 residues. CDR3 residues: CASSEALGHNYGYTF. CDR3 nucleotide sequence: TGTGCCAGCAGTGAAGCGCTGGGACACAACTATGGCTACACCTTC.

This clone showed up just a few times. The gene calls are TRBV11-2 and TRBJ1-2; no clear D. The V end was cut by 1 base, the J end by 6 bases, with 15 bases between. Germline assignment: CDR1 SGHAT and CDR2 FQNNGV. CDR3 length: 15 amino acids. The CDR3 reads CASSLGNSGPHGYTF. CDR3 nucleotides: TGTGCCAGCAGCTTAGGCAACAGCGGACCGCATGGCTACACCTTC. The whole variable domain, filled in from reference TRBV11-2 and TRBJ1-2, reads EAGVAQSPRYKIIEKRQSVAFWCNPISGHATLYWYQQILGQGPKLLIQFQNNGVVDDSQLPKDRFSAERLKGVDSTLKIQPAKLEDSAVYLCASSLGNSGPHGYTFGSGTRLTVV.

This clone has only a few counts. This sequence joins TRBV5-5 and TRBJ2-6; D ambiguous. V lost 5 bases and J lost 2, with 20 bases in between. CDR1 and CDR2 from the germline V gene are SGHKS and YYEKEE (reference sequence). There are 18 residues in the CDR3. DNA of the CDR3: TGTGCCAGCAGGCCGGTGGGCCCCTTTGTCCCTGGGGCCAACGTCCTGACTTTC. Residues: CASRPVGPFVPGANVLTF.

The rearrangement links TRBV18 to TRBJ1-1, with a weak D call TRBD1 (6 bases). The CDR3 covers 13 residues. Germline CDR1 is KGHSH and CDR2 is LQKENI. V was shortened by 6 bases and J by 5 bases, with 13 bases between the two germline ends. The DNA of the CDR3 is TGTGCCAGCTCGCCGGGACAAGGGACTGAAGCTTTCTTT. Translated, it gives CASSPGQGTEAFF.

J is TRBJ2-6 and V is TRBV28; TRBD2 matches at 10 bases. Germline lookup yields CDR1 MDHEN and CDR2 SYDVKM. With 5 bases clipped from V and 3 bases from J, the junction kept 13 bases outside the gene matches. The CDR3 sequence is 19 residues long. In nucleotides, the CDR3 is TGTGCCAGCAGTGGGCGGCGAGGGCTAGCGGGAGTTGGGGCCAACGTCCTGACTTTC. It specifies CASSGRRGLAGVGANVLTF.

This clone was counted a few times. The chain is built from TRBV11-2 and TRBJ2-7; maybe TRBD1 (6 bases). Germline assignment: CDR1 SGHAT and CDR2 FQNNGV. The V gene lost 4 bases and the J gene lost 1 base, with 14 bases spanning the gap. The CDR3 loop spans 15 amino acids. The CDR3 spells CASSYDRTRSYEQYF. CDR3 bases: TGTGCCAGCAGCTATGACAGGACAAGGTCCTACGAGCAGTACTTC. Full variable domain (rest looked up from reference TRBV11-2 and TRBJ2-7): EAGVAQSPRYKIIEKRQSVAFWCNPISGHATLYWYQQILGQGPKLLIQFQNNGVVDDSQLPKDRFSAERLKGVDSTLKIQPAKLEDSAVYLCASSYDRTRSYEQYFGPGTRLTVT.

The CDR3, as DNA: TGTGCCAGCAGCACCGTTAGGGGACAGGGGACAGATACGCAGTATTTT. Residues: CASSTVRGQGTDTQYF. The genes are TRBV28 and TRBJ2-3; 10 bases are a match to TRBD1. Per the germline V gene, CDR1 is MDHEN and CDR2 is SYDVKM. This CDR3 has 16 residues. The V and J ends lost 6 bases and 3 bases, in that order; junction bases with no gene match: 9.

With regard to this clone: Relative to the germline gene, one junction end is altered; a read error may explain this. The rearrangement links TRBV18 to TRBJ1-1, with TRBD1 matching 7 bases. The CDR3 length is 12 residues. Germline lookup yields CDR1 KGHSH and CDR2 LQKENI. Written as DNA, the CDR3 is TGTGCCAGCTCACCAGGAGACAGGGAAGGTTTCTTT. Its translation: CASSPGDREGFF. The variable domain in full, with the rest retrieved from reference TRBV18 and TRBJ1-1, is NAGVMQNPRHLVRRRGQEARLRCSPMKGHSHVYWYRQLPEEGLKFMVYLQKENIIDESGMPKERFSAEFPKEGPSILRIQQVVRGDSAAYFCASSPGDREGFFGQGTRLTVV.

The chain links TRBV10-1 to TRBJ2-7, with TRBD1 identical over 7 bases. Looked up from germline, CDR1 is WNHNN and CDR2 is SYGVQD (reference sequence). This CDR3 contains 14 residues. The J segment lost 5 bases and the V segment lost 6 bases, leaving 10 bases of the junction unmatched. CDR3 nucleotides: TGCGCCAGCAGCCGGACCTCGGACAGGAACGAGCAGTACTTC. Amino acid sequence: CASSRTSDRNEQYF.

This clone was recorded a few times. The chain couples TRBV5-6 to TRBJ2-1; TRBD1 is a possible D gene (6 bases). The V end was cut by 3 bases, the J end by 0 bases, with 16 bases between. Germline V gives CDR1 SGHDT, CDR2 YYEEEE. This CDR3 contains 17 residues. The CDR3 reads CASSWGSGTISYNEQFF. The CDR3 DNA follows: TGTGCCAGCAGCTGGGGGTCCGGGACAATCTCCTACAATGAGCAGTTCTTC. The full variable domain, its missing parts supplied by reference TRBV5-6 and TRBJ2-1, is DAGVTQSPTHLIKTRGQQVTLRCSPKSGHDTVSWYQQALGQGPQFIFQYYEEEERQRGNFPDRFSGHQFPNYSSELNVNALLLGDSALYLCASSWGSGTISYNEQFFGPGTRLTVL.

This clone was picked up one time. The chain has TRBV11-2 and TRBJ2-3; D is unclear. The CDR3 is 15 residues long. The V gene lost 2 bases and the J gene lost 1 base, with 10 bases spanning the gap. Germline values: CDR1 SGHAT, CDR2 FQNNGV. CDR3 residues: CASSLRSVRTDTQYF. The CDR3 DNA sequence: TGTGCCAGCAGCTTACGTTCGGTTCGCACAGATACGCAGTATTTT.

The CDR3 reads CASSVRNRNEQYF. CDR3 DNA: TGTGCCAGCAGTGTTCGGAACAGGAACGAGCAGTACTTC. This chain connects TRBV25-1 to TRBJ2-7; D is perhaps TRBD1 (5 bases). The CDR3 totals 13 residues. With 4 bases removed from V and 5 bases from J, the gap between germline ends came to 12 bases. Germline-derived CDR1 and CDR2 are MGHDK and SYGVNS.

This chain uses TRBV6-5 with TRBJ1-5; 10 bases agree with TRBD1. Germline V gives CDR1 MNHEY, CDR2 SVGAGI. The CDR3 totals 15 residues. Trimming cost V 7 bases and J 4 bases; bases outside gene matches: 7. CDR3 sequence (DNA): TGTGCCAGCACCCGGGACAGGGGTGGGAATCAGCCCCAGCATTTT. This encodes CASTRDRGGNQPQHF.

V is TRBV29-1 and J is TRBJ1-5, with 9 bases fitting TRBD1. Germline V gene lookup returns CDR1 SQVTM and CDR2 ANQGSEA. The CDR3 covers 14 residues. The trim removed 6 bases at V and 6 bases at J, leaving 9 bases unmatched. Here the CDR3 reads CSVSTGTGLQPQHF. The CDR3 DNA reads TGCAGCGTCTCTACCGGGACAGGGCTTCAGCCCCAGCATTTT.

The chain has TRBV18 and TRBJ1-2; D perhaps matches TRBD1 (6 bases). Germline CDR1 reads KGHSH; CDR2 reads LQKENI. The CDR3 contains 13 residues. Trimming removed 2 bases from V and 2 bases from J, with 6 bases in between. CDR3 amino acids: CASSPDRNYGYTF. As DNA, the CDR3 is TGTGCCAGCTCACCAGACAGGAACTATGGCTACACCTTC.

This clone appeared a few times. The V call is TRBV7-8, the J call TRBJ2-1, with D perhaps TRBD1 (6 bases). V lost 3 bases and J lost 0, with 9 bases in between. Looked up from germline, CDR1 is SGHVS and CDR2 is FQNEAQ. The CDR3 loop spans 15 amino acids. DNA of the CDR3: TGTGCCAGCAGCTTCACAGGGAGCTCCTACAATGAGCAGTTCTTC. Translation gives CASSFTGSSYNEQFF.

The gene calls are TRBV6-1 and TRBJ1-3; D gene ambiguous. Germline CDR1 MNHNS, CDR2 SASEGT. Trimming took 4 bases from V and 0 from J, leaving 13 bases between them. The CDR3 spans 16 residues. The CDR3 reads CASSAPTRSSGNTIYF. In DNA, the CDR3 is TGTGCCAGCAGTGCCCCGACTCGAAGCTCTGGAAACACCATATATTTT.

This clone was observed once. The genes are TRBV7-2 and TRBJ2-1; unclear D gene. The V gene lost 4 bases and the J gene lost 0 bases, with 13 bases spanning the gap. The CDR3 spans 16 residues. From germline, CDR1 is SGHTA and CDR2 FQGNSA. CDR3 in DNA: TGTGCCAGCAGCTCAGAAGACATACGCTCCTACAATGAGCAGTTCTTC. The encoded protein is CASSSEDIRSYNEQFF.